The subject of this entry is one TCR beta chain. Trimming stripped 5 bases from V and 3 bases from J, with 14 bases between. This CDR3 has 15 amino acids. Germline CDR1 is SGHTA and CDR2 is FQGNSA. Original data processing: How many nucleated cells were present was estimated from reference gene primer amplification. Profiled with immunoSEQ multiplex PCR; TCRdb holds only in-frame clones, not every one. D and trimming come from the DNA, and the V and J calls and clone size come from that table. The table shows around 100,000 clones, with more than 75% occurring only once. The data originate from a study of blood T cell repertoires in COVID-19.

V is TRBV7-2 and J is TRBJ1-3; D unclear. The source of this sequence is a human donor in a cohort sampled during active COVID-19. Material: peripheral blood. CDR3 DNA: TGTGCCAGCAGCCCCAAGACCGGGAATGGAAACACCATATATTTT. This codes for CASSPKTGNGNTIYF. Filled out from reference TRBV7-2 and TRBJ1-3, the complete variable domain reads GAGVSQSPSNKVTEKGKDVELRCDPISGHTALYWYRQSLGQGLEFLIYFQGNSAPDKSGLPSDRFSAERTGGSVSTLTIQRTQQEDSAVYLCASSPKTGNGNTIYFGEGSWLTVV.